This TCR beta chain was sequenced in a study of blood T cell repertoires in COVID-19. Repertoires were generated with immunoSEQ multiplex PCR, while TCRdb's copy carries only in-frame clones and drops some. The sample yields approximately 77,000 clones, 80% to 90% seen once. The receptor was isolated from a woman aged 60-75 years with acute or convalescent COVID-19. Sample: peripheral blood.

The CDR3 DNA reads as TGTGCCAGCAGCTTGTTATCCGGACAAGGGTCTGGAAACACCATATATTTT. Translation: CASSLLSGQGSGNTIYF. This rearrangement joins TRBV5-5 to TRBJ1-3; a possible D gene is TRBD1 (5 bases). The V end was cut by 1 base, the J end by 1 base, with 15 bases between. The CDR3 is made up of 17 amino acids. Germline lookup yields CDR1 SGHKS and CDR2 YYEKEE (reference sequence).